Following are 15 T cell receptor beta chains from one sample sequenced in a study of a mutant IDH1 vaccine in newly diagnosed glioma. This sample's time point: week 35, safety follow-up. In the vaccine, a single dose held 300 ug of the mutant IDH1 20-mer peptide, along with topical imiquimod. Assay: immunoSEQ multiplex PCR; the TCRdb copy retains only in-frame clones and omits some. The data show some 42,000 clones, about 80% seen once. These receptors are not linked to any known antigen. The sequencing here drew on PBMCs, taken from a glioma patient whose treatment included an IDH1 peptide vaccine. These receptors all come from a woman between 45 and 60 years old with glioma.

This sequence joins TRBV5-1 and TRBJ1-5, with 7 positions matching TRBD1. The germline V gene encodes CDR1 SGHRS and CDR2 YFSETQ. CDR3 size: 14 residues. The ends lost 4 bases at V and 3 bases at J; junction bases unmatched: 4. For the CDR3, the DNA is TGCGCCAGCAGCGCCGGACAGGACAATCAGCCCCAGCATTTT. This gives the protein CASSAGQDNQPQHF.

This clone has only a few counts. The chain links TRBV4-1 to TRBJ2-1; TRBD1 matches at 8 bases. CDR1 MGHRA and CDR2 YSYEKL come from the germline V gene. The junction had 2 bases not matched to a gene; V was cut back by 0 bases and J by 1 base. This CDR3 comprises 16 residues. The CDR3 DNA sequence: TGCGCCAGCAGCCAAGAACAGGGGGGATCCTACAATGAGCAGTTCTTC. Its translation is CASSQEQGGSYNEQFF.

The DNA for the CDR3 is TGTGCCAGCAGCTTACCGGGGGGTGAGCAGTTCTTC. The encoded protein is CASSLPGGEQFF. The rearrangement links TRBV9 to TRBJ2-1; 7 nucleotides agree with TRBD2. Germline V CDR1 and CDR2: SGDLS, YYNGEE. The ends lost 4 bases at V and 9 bases at J; junction bases unmatched: 4. The length of the CDR3 is 12 residues.

The genes are TRBV9 and TRBJ2-1, with 9 nucleotides matching TRBD2. Germline V lookup: CDR1 SGDLS, CDR2 YYNGEE. The V segment lost 0 bases and the J segment 9 bases; nucleotides outside the gene matches: 7. The CDR3 spans 15 residues. Here the CDR3 DNA reads TGTGCCAGCAGCGTAGAGGGACTAGCAAGCCCTGAGCAGTTCTTC. Translation gives CASSVEGLASPEQFF.

The rearrangement uses TRBV5-3 and TRBJ1-5; D perhaps matches TRBD1 (5 bases). TRBV5-3 is designated an ORF whose function remains uncertain. CDR3 length: 14 residues. The ends were cut back, 0 bases at V and 9 bases at J, with 13 bases in the middle. CDR3 nucleotide sequence: TGTGCCAGAAGCTTGGCGGGGGAGCCTCGGCCCCAGCATTTT. This translates into CARSLAGEPRPQHF.

The chain is built from TRBV18 and TRBJ1-2; D remains unclear. The CDR3 sequence is 14 residues long. Germline loops: CDR1 KGHSH, CDR2 LQKENI. With 0 bases removed from V and 3 bases from J, the gap between germline ends came to 8 bases. Here the CDR3 reads CASSPPSGYYGYTF. For the CDR3, the DNA is TGTGCCAGCTCACCACCGAGCGGATACTATGGCTACACCTTC.

This rearrangement joins TRBV6-6 to TRBJ1-2, with D unresolved. The V gene's germline CDR1 is MNHNY and CDR2 SVGAGI (reference sequence). V gave up 4 bases and J gave up 5 bases, with 11 bases separating them. The CDR3 extends over 13 amino acids. The CDR3 reads CASSSPDMYGYTF. DNA of the CDR3: TGTGCCAGCAGTTCCCCTGATATGTATGGCTACACCTTC.

V gene TRBV6-1 combines with J gene TRBJ2-7, with 8 bases lining up with TRBD2. With 1 base clipped from V and 9 bases from J, the junction kept 5 bases outside the gene matches. Germline-derived CDR1 and CDR2 are MNHNS and SASEGT. This CDR3 comprises 13 residues. CDR3 sequence reads: CASSEDPAGAQYF. Here the CDR3 DNA reads TGTGCCAGCAGTGAAGATCCAGCGGGGGCGCAGTACTTC.

This chain links TRBV4-3 with TRBJ2-1; TRBD2 matches 10 bases. CDR1 is LGHNA and CDR2 is YSLEER in the germline V gene. Trimming removed 4 bases from V and 0 bases from J; junction bases left unmatched: 15. The CDR3 has 20 amino acids. The CDR3 sequence: CASSRHGASGGPSSYNEQFF. For the CDR3, the DNA is TGCGCCAGCAGCCGACATGGGGCTAGCGGGGGCCCGAGCTCCTACAATGAGCAGTTCTTC.

The chain carries TRBV13 and TRBJ1-1; D is possibly TRBD1 (5 bases). The V gene's germline CDR1 is PRHDT and CDR2 FYEKMQ (reference sequence). Trimming shortened V by 1 base and J by 4 bases, and 13 bases separated the two germline ends. This CDR3 contains 15 residues. The CDR3 nucleotides read TGTGCCAGCAGCTTAGCGGGGACCGTCGGCACTGAAGCTTTCTTT. It encodes CASSLAGTVGTEAFF.

This chain links TRBV29-1 with TRBJ2-1; 8 positions agree with TRBD2. Germline CDR1 reads SQVTM; CDR2 reads ANQGSEA. The CDR3 loop spans 15 amino acids. V lost 7 bases, J lost 2 bases, and 10 bases stayed unmatched. The CDR3 DNA is TGCAGCGGCATACCTGGGCGGGGGGCCTACAATGAGCAGTTCTTC. Translating it yields CSGIPGRGAYNEQFF.

The chain uses TRBV7-9 and TRBJ1-1; 7 bases map to TRBD1. Germline V CDR1 and CDR2: SEHNR, FQNEAQ (reference sequence). J lost 8 bases, V lost 6 bases, and 12 bases had no gene match. CDR3 length equals 14 residues. The DNA of the CDR3 is TGTGCCAGCAGTTCATCATATAGGGGGCTAGAAGCTTTCTTT. Translating it yields CASSSSYRGLEAFF.

This clone was seen just once. The CDR3 here is CASSSPGLQETQYF. The CDR3 DNA is TGTGCCAGTAGTAGTCCAGGCCTCCAAGAGACCCAGTACTTC. This chain links TRBV19 with TRBJ2-5; D is unclear. The ends were cut back, 4 bases at V and 1 base at J, with 10 bases in the middle. From germline, CDR1 is LNHDA and CDR2 SQIVND (reference sequence). The CDR3 is made up of 14 amino acids.

The chain couples TRBV6-5 to TRBJ1-1, with D perhaps TRBD1 (6 bases). Germline V CDR1 and CDR2: MNHEY, SVGAGI. The CDR3 runs to 13 residues. V lost 8 bases to trimming and J lost 3 bases, with 13 bases between them. The CDR3 sequence is CASSGQLYTEAFF. CDR3 nucleotides: TGTGCCAGCTCTGGACAGTTGTACACTGAAGCTTTCTTT.

The CDR3 DNA sequence: TGTGCCAGCAGCTTAGCGGTGCCTAGCGGATCTGGGGACCAAGAGACCCAGTACTTC. Its translation: CASSLAVPSGSGDQETQYF. This chain connects TRBV7-2 to TRBJ2-5, with 7 nucleotides matching TRBD2. The V segment lost 0 bases and the J segment 0 bases; nucleotides outside the gene matches: 13. Per germline, CDR1 SGHTA and CDR2 FQGNSA. The CDR3 covers 19 residues.